This record covers a single T cell receptor beta chain. What it binds is unknown. The junction does not match germline at one end; this may be a read error. This CDR3 has 16 residues. Germline loops: CDR1 SGHAT, CDR2 FQNNGV. TCRbeta libraries were built with three rounds of nested PCR, modified from ARM-PCR. In TCRdb, the multiplex PCR reads were re-called with MiXCR into one record per CDR3 protein. Of some 100,000 distinct CDR3 sequences in the sample, roughly 80% were seen once. This record comes from a study of tumor and adjacent non-tumor tissue in lung cancer. On the study more broadly: The patients, around 11 men and 5 or 6 women, were roughly 30 to 76 with stage I to III disease. General study points: Significantly higher TCR diversity was found in tumor than normal lung. In normal lung, the top 100 clones were significantly more dominant than in tumor.

No cell sorting was done before RNA was extracted from the tissue. This chain links TRBV11-2 with TRBJ2-2; 10 bases align to TRBD2. Input material: lung tumor tissue. This receptor was identified in an older woman with non-small cell lung cancer. The CDR3 region has the DNA TGTCCCAGCAGCTTCACTAGCGGGGACATCACCGGGGAGCTGCTTTTT. Translating gives CPSSFTSGDITGELLF. Based on the CDR3 plus reference TRBV11-2 and TRBJ2-2, the full variable domain is EAGVAQSPRYKIIEKRQSVAFWCNPISGHATLYWYQQILGQGPKLLIQFQNNGVVDDSQLPKDRFSAERLKGVDSTLKIQPAKLEDSAVYLCPSSFTSGDITGELLFGEGSRLTVL.